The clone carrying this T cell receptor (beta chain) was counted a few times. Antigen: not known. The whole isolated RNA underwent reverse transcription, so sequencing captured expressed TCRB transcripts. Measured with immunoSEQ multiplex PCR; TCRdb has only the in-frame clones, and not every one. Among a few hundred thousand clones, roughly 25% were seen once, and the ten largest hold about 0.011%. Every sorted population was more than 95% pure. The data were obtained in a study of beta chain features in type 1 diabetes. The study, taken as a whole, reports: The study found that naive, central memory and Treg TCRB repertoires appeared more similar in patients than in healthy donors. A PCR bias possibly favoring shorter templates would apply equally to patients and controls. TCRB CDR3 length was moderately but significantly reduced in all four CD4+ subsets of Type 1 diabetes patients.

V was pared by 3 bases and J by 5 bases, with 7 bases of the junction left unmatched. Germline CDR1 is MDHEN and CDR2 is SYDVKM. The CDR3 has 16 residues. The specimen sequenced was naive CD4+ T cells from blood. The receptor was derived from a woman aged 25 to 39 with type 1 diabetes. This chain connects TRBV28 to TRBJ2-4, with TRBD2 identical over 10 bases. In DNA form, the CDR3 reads TGTGCCAGCAGTTTGGAACTAGCGGGAACCGAAAACATTCAGTACTTC. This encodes CASSLELAGTENIQYF.